This is a list of T cell receptor beta chains from one sample in a study of cytomegalovirus exposure and HLA in healthy donors. Profiling relied on immunoSEQ multiplex PCR, and the TCRdb table lists in-frame clones only, not all of them. The repertoire has 170,000 or so clones, 80% of them found once; the top ten carry 0.5% to 0.8%. The sample taken for sequencing was PBMCs. The receptors shown here come from a boy aged 10-17 years in good health and CMV-seronegative. The CDR3 runs from the conserved cysteine through the conserved F or W. Not all rows give a size; the values are once, few, many and, for expanded clones, a class.

j_call: TRBJ2-1
v_call: TRBV5-1
cdr3_length: 18
clone_size: NA
cdr3_aa: CASSSGLAPLSTYNEQFF

j_call: TRBJ2-4
v_call: TRBV7-2
cdr3_length: 17
clone_size: NA
cdr3_aa: CASSLDIGGIAKNIQYF

j_call: TRBJ2-5
v_call: TRBV7-6
cdr3_length: 14
clone_size: NA
cdr3_aa: CASSPPRGQETQYF

j_call: TRBJ2-3
v_call: TRBV9
cdr3_length: 13
clone_size: NA
cdr3_aa: CASSVAGGDTQYF

j_call: TRBJ2-5
v_call: TRBV4-3
cdr3_length: 16
clone_size: NA
cdr3_aa: CASSQVQGAGGETQYF

j_call: TRBJ1-6
v_call: TRBV11-3
cdr3_length: 13
clone_size: few
cdr3_aa: CASQLRQNSPLHF

j_call: TRBJ2-5
v_call: TRBV4-3
cdr3_length: 17
clone_size: NA
cdr3_aa: CASSQGSQTASPRTQYF

j_call: TRBJ1-5
v_call: TRBV7-9
cdr3_length: 16
clone_size: NA
cdr3_aa: CASSTTGTHSNQPQHF

j_call: TRBJ2-7
v_call: TRBV30
cdr3_length: 15
clone_size: NA
cdr3_aa: CAWSVNGGAAYEQYF

j_call: TRBJ2-5
v_call: TRBV30
cdr3_length: 12
clone_size: NA
cdr3_aa: CAWSTGSETQYF

j_call: TRBJ2-2
v_call: TRBV7-3
cdr3_length: 16
clone_size: once
cdr3_aa: CASSFYGGAGTGELFF

j_call: TRBJ1-1
v_call: TRBV28
cdr3_length: 14
clone_size: NA
cdr3_aa: CASSFNRGDTEAFF

j_call: TRBJ2-7
v_call: TRBV5-6
cdr3_length: 14
clone_size: once
cdr3_aa: CASSLGGGGILQYF

j_call: NA
v_call: TRBV4-2
cdr3_length: 15
clone_size: NA
cdr3_aa: CASSHMIEGDYEQYF

j_call: TRBJ2-3
v_call: TRBV10-3
cdr3_length: 15
clone_size: NA
cdr3_aa: CAIRGADSSTDTQYF

j_call: TRBJ1-1
v_call: TRBV4-3
cdr3_length: 16
clone_size: few
cdr3_aa: CASSPDRGDRNTEAFF

j_call: TRBJ1-2
v_call: TRBV6-5
cdr3_length: 12
clone_size: NA
cdr3_aa: CASSSRDYGYTF

j_call: TRBJ1-1
v_call: TRBV29-1
cdr3_length: 15
clone_size: NA
cdr3_aa: CSVDGGRGGHSGAFF

j_call: TRBJ1-2
v_call: TRBV25-1
cdr3_length: 13
clone_size: NA
cdr3_aa: CASRGEGLNGYTF

j_call: TRBJ2-7
v_call: TRBV30
cdr3_length: 14
clone_size: once
cdr3_aa: CAWSRKGTAYEQYF

j_call: TRBJ2-7
v_call: TRBV7-9
cdr3_length: 14
clone_size: NA
cdr3_aa: CASSDIPAPYEQYF

j_call: TRBJ1-1
v_call: TRBV6-1
cdr3_length: 15
clone_size: NA
cdr3_aa: CASSEATTGGTEAFF

j_call: TRBJ2-7
v_call: TRBV4-1
cdr3_length: 14
clone_size: NA
cdr3_aa: CASSHSDRVDEQYF

j_call: TRBJ1-3
v_call: TRBV9
cdr3_length: 13
clone_size: once
cdr3_aa: CASSPGRGNTIYF

j_call: TRBJ1-1
v_call: TRBV21-1
cdr3_length: 15
clone_size: NA
cdr3_aa: CASTSWTGRNTEAFF

j_call: TRBJ1-4
v_call: TRBV2
cdr3_length: 13
clone_size: NA
cdr3_aa: CASSGEPDGKLFF

j_call: TRBJ1-1
v_call: TRBV4-2
cdr3_length: 16
clone_size: few
cdr3_aa: CASSQDPGTGITEAFF

j_call: TRBJ2-7
v_call: TRBV10-1
cdr3_length: 13
clone_size: once
cdr3_aa: CASSGDGSYEQYF

j_call: TRBJ1-2
v_call: TRBV9
cdr3_length: 15
clone_size: NA
cdr3_aa: CASSVVKDKNYGYTF

j_call: TRBJ2-7
v_call: TRBV30
cdr3_length: 15
clone_size: few
cdr3_aa: CAWSVQIAGGYEQYF

j_call: TRBJ2-1
v_call: TRBV6-1
cdr3_length: 17
clone_size: NA
cdr3_aa: CASSVMGLADSYNEQFF

j_call: TRBJ1-1
v_call: TRBV6-5
cdr3_length: 14
clone_size: NA
cdr3_aa: CASRQDRMNTEAFF

j_call: TRBJ1-1
v_call: TRBV7-9
cdr3_length: 12
clone_size: NA
cdr3_aa: CASSLGGPEAFF

j_call: TRBJ1-5
v_call: TRBV28
cdr3_length: 12
clone_size: NA
cdr3_aa: CATLSGNQPQHF

j_call: TRBJ2-7
v_call: TRBV7-9
cdr3_length: 15
clone_size: NA
cdr3_aa: CASSLYLLAGNEQYF